This T cell receptor beta chain was found in a study of a mutant IDH1 vaccine in newly diagnosed glioma. In the study overall: Vaccination followed radiotherapy alone by 4-6 weeks, or accompanied temozolomide cycles. Before enrollment, patients got radiotherapy alone, temozolomide alone, or mostly the combination.

Study-level results: Changes in top peripheral clonotypes did not appear linked to pseudoprogression.

The repertoire was sequenced with immunoSEQ multiplex PCR; TCRdb's copy has only in-frame clones and lacks some. The table has over 35,000 clones, about 88% seen once. Trimming removed 4 bases at V and 0 bases at J, with 9 bases between. Germline CDR1 is MGHRA and CDR2 is YSYEKL. The length of the CDR3 is 14 residues. Sample time point: week 23, last vaccination. The vaccine gave 300 ug of a 20-mer mutant IDH1 peptide subcutaneously per dose. This clone was seen more than once but under ten times. Its antigen is undetermined. The clonotype was recovered from a woman younger than 30 with glioma. Some clones in this sample may be carry-over from other donors' samples. The chain carries TRBV4-1 and TRBJ1-1; possible D gene TRBD1, 5 bases. The material sequenced was PBMCs, taken from a glioma patient whose treatment included an IDH1 peptide vaccine. CDR3 loop: CASSPGRMNTEAFF. The CDR3 DNA follows: TGCGCCAGCAGCCCGGGACGGATGAACACTGAAGCTTTCTTT.